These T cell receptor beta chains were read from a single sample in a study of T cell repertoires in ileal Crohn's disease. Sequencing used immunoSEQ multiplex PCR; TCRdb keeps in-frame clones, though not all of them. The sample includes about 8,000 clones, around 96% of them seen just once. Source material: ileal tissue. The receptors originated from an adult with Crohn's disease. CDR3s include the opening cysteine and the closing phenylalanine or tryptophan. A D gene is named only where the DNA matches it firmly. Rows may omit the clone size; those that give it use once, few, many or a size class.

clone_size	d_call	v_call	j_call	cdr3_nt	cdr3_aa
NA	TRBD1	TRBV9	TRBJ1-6	TGTGCCAGCAGCGCAACAGGGGATAATTCACCCCTCCACTTT	CASSATGDNSPLHF
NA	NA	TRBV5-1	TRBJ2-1	TGCGCCAGCAGCCCAACTTTCGGGGGGCCTGGTTCGTTAAATGAGCAGTTCTTC	CASSPTFGGPGSLNEQFF
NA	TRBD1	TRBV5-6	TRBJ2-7	TGTGCCAGCAGCTTGGGGGGGACAGGGCCCTACGAGCAGTACTTC	CASSLGGTGPYEQYF
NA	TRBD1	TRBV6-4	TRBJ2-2	TGTGCCAGCAGTGACCCCCAAAATATAGACAGGGGGCCATTTGGGGAGCTGTTTTTT	CASSDPQNIDRGPFGELFF
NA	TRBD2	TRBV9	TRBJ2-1	TGTGCCAGCAGCGTAGAGTACGGGACTAGCGGCTACAATGAGCAGTTCTTC	CASSVEYGTSGYNEQFF
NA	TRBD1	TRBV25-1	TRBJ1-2	TGTGCCAGCAGTCCACGGGACAGGCGGGGCTACACCTTC	CASSPRDRRGYTF
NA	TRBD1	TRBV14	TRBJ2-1	TGTGCCAGCAGCCAAGTTGGGCGCCCCCGGGACAGCACCTACAATGAGCAGTTCTTC	CASSQVGRPRDSTYNEQFF
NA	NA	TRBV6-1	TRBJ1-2	TGTGCCAGCAGTGAATACGGGTATGGCTACACCTTC	CASSEYGYGYTF
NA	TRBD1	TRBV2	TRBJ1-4	TGTGCCAGCAGTGAAGCGCGCAGGGGGTCTGAAAAACTGTTTTTT	CASSEARRGSEKLFF
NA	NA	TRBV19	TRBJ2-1	TGTGCCAGTAGTATTAACGGGGTCTCCTACAATGAGCAGTTCTTC	CASSINGVSYNEQFF
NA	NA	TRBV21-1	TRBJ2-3	TGTGCCAGCGGGTGGACTAGCGGGGGCACAGATACGCAGTATTTT	CASGWTSGGTDTQYF
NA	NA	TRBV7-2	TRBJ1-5	TGTGCCAGCAGCTTAGGGCTAGGGGACAATCAGCCCCAGCATTTT	CASSLGLGDNQPQHF
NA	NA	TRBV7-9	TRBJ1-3	TGTGCCAGCAGCCGGTCAGGCTCTGGAAACACCATATATTTT	CASSRSGSGNTIYF
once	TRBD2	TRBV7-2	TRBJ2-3	TGTGCCAGCAGCTCCGCCCTTAGCGGGGGCACAGATACGCAGTATTTT	CASSSALSGGTDTQYF
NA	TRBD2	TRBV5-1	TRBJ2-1	TGCGCCAGCAGTTTGGGACTAGCGGGGGGGCCGATCAATGAGCAGTTCTTC	CASSLGLAGGPINEQFF
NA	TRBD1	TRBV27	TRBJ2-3	TGTGCCAGCAGTTTTAGGACAGGGAGCACAGATACGCAGTATTTT	CASSFRTGSTDTQYF
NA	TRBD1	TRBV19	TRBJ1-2	TGTGCCAGTATTGCTCAGGGGGGAAACTATGGCTACACCTTC	CASIAQGGNYGYTF
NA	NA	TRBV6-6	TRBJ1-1	TGTGCCAGCACCTTGACAGGGAACACTGAAGCTTTCTTT	CASTLTGNTEAFF
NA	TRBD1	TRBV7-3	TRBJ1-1	TGTGCCAGCAGCCGAGGAGGGGGCGCCTATACTGAAGCTTTCTTT	CASSRGGGAYTEAFF
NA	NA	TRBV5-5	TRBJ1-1	TGTGCCAGCAGCTCAAGGGGCAGGGGAGACACTGAAGCTTTCTTT	CASSSRGRGDTEAFF
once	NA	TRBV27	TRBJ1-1	TGTGCCAGCTGGGCAGTCCTCATGAACACTGAAGCTTTCTTT	CASWAVLMNTEAFF
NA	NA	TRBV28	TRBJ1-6	TGTGCCAGCAGTTTGGTCAGGGTACGAGATTCACCCCTCCACTTT	CASSLVRVRDSPLHF
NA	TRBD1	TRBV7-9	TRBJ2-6	TGTGCCAGCAGATCCACTCTAGGACAGGGAGCCGGGGCCAACGTCCTGACTTTC	CASRSTLGQGAGANVLTF
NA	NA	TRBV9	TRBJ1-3	TGTGCCAGCAGCCCACCTTCGGGTTGGGTATACGGAAACACCATATATTTT	CASSPPSGWVYGNTIYF
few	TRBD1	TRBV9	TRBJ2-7	TGTGCCAGCAGCGTAAGGCCGGGACAGGGTGACTACGAGCAGTACTTC	CASSVRPGQGDYEQYF
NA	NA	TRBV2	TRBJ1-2	TGTGCCAGCAGTGATCTAACGGGGGGTGGCTATGGCTACACCTTC	CASSDLTGGGYGYTF
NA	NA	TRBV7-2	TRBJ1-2	TGTGCCAGCAGTCCAGAACCGATGAATGACAGGCATAATGGCTACACCTTC	CASSPEPMNDRHNGYTF
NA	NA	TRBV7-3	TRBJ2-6	TGTGCCAGCAGCTTAGAGGTATTGAGCTCTGGGGCCAACGTCCTGACTTTC	CASSLEVLSSGANVLTF
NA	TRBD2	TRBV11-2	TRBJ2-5	TGTGCCAGCAGCCCCGGACTAGCGGGGATGGAGACCCAGTACTTC	CASSPGLAGMETQYF
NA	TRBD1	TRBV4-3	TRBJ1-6	TGCGCCAGCAGCCAAGGGGCAGGGGGCACGGATAATTCACCCCTCCACTTT	CASSQGAGGTDNSPLHF
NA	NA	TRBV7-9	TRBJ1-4	TGTGCCAGCAGCTCGCCGGAGGGTTTCGAACAAAAACTGTTTTTT	CASSSPEGFEQKLFF
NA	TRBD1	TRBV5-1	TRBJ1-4	TGCGCCAGCAGCATCTCGGGGACAGGGCCAACTAATGAAAAACTGTTTTTT	CASSISGTGPTNEKLFF
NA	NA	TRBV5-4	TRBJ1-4	TGTGCCAGCAGCGCCCTGGGGAGTGAGATTGAAAAACTGTTTTTT	CASSALGSEIEKLFF